The T cell receptor beta chain under discussion was sequenced for a study of cytomegalovirus exposure and HLA in healthy donors. The PCR made use of 60 Vbeta and 13 Jbeta primers. Assay: immunoSEQ multiplex PCR; the TCRdb copy retains only in-frame clones and omits some. The data contain under 200,000 clones, 80% to 85% of them singletons. The V end lost 8 bases, the J end lost 3 bases, and 17 bases lay between the germline ends. This CDR3 is built from 14 residues. Per the germline V gene, CDR1 is SGHRS and CDR2 is YFSETQ. This chain connects TRBV5-1 to TRBJ1-1; D unclear. The sequencing sample was made of PBMCs. This receptor was identified in a boy aged 2 to 10 in good health and CMV-seronegative. The CDR3 sequence: CASPIDDTDTEAFF. For the CDR3, the DNA is TGCGCCAGTCCCATCGATGATACGGACACTGAAGCTTTCTTT.